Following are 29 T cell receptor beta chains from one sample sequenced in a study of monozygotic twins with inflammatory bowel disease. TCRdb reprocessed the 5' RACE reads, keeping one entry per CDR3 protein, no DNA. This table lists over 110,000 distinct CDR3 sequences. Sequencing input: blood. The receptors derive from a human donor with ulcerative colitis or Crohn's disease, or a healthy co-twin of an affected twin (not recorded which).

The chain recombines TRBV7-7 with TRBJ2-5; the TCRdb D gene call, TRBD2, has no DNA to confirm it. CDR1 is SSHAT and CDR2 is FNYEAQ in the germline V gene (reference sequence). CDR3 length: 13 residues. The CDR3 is CASTPVGPETQYF.

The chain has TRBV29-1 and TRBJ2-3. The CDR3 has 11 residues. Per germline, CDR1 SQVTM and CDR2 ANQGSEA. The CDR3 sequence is CSVRAADTQYF.

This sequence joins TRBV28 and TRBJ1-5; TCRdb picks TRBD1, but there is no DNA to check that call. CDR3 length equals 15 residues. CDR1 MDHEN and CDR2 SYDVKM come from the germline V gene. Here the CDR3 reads CASSLVGARNQPQHF.

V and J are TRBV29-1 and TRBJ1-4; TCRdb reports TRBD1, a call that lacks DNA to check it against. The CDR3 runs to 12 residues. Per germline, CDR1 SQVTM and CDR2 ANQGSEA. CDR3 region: CSVRTGREKLFF.

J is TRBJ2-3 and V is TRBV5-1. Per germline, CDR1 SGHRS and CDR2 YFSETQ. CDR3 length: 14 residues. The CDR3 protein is CASSLPQLTDTQYF. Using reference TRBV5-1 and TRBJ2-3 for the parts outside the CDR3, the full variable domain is KAGVTQTPRYLIKTRGQQVTLSCSPISGHRSVSWYQQTPGQGLQFLFEYFSETQRNKGNFPGRFSGRQFSNSRSEMNVSTLELGDSALYLCASSLPQLTDTQYFGPGTRLTVL.

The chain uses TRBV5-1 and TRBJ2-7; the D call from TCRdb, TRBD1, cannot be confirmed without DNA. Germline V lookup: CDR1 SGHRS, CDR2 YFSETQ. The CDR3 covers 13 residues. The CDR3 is CASTFGGSYEQYF.

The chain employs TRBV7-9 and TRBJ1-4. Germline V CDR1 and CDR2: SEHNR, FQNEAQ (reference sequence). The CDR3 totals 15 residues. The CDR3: CASSLGFWGVEKLFF. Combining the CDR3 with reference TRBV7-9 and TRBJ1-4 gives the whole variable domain DTGVSQNPRHKITKRGQNVTFRCDPISEHNRLYWYRQTLGQGPEFLTYFQNEAQLEKSRLLSDRFSAERPKGSFSTLEIQRTEQGDSAMYLCASSLGFWGVEKLFFGSGTQLSVL.

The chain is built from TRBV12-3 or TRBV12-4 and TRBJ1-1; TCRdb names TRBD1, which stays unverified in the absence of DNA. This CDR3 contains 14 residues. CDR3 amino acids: CASRTFTGTAEAFF.

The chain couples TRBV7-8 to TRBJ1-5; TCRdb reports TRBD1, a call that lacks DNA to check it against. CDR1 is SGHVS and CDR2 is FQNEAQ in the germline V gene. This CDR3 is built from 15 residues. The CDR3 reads CASSLGTGGGQPQHF.

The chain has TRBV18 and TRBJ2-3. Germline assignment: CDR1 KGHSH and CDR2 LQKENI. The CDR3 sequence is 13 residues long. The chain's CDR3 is CASSPLDTDTQYF.

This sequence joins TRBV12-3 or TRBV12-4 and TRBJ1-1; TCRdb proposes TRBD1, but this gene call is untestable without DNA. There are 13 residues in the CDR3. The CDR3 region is CASSSQGDTEAFF.

The CDR3 spells CASSPLRGTVLVGYTF. V is TRBV27 and J is TRBJ1-2; the TCRdb D gene call, TRBD1, has no DNA to confirm it. Germline loops: CDR1 MNHEY, CDR2 SMNVEV (reference sequence). The CDR3 has 16 residues.

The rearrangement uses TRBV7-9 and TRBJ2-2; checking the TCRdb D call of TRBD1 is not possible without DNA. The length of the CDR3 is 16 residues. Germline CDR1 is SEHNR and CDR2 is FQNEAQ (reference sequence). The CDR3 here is CASSGAGTTNTGELFF.

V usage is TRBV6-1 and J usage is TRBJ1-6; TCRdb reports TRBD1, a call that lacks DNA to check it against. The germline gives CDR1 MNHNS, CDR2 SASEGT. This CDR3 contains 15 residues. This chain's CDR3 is CASRKQGSYNSPLHF.

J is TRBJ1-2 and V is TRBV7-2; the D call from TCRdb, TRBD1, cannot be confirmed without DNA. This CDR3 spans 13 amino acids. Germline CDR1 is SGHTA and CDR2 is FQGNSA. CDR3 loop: CASSLAGGYGYTF.

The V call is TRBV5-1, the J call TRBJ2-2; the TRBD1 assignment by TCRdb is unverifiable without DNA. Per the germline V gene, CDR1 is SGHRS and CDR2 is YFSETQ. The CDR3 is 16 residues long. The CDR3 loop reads CASITGTGGDTGELFF. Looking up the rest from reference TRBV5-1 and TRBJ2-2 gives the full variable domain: KAGVTQTPRYLIKTRGQQVTLSCSPISGHRSVSWYQQTPGQGLQFLFEYFSETQRNKGNFPGRFSGRQFSNSRSEMNVSTLELGDSALYLCASITGTGGDTGELFFGEGSRLTVL.

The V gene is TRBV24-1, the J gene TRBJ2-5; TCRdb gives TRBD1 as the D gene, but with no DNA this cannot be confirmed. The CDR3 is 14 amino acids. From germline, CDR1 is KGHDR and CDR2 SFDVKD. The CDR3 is CATSDSGQEETQYF.

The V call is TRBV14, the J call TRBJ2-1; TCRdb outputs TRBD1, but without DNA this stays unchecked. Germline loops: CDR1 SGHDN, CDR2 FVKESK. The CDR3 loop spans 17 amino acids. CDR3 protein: CASSQALRGQGRNEQFF.

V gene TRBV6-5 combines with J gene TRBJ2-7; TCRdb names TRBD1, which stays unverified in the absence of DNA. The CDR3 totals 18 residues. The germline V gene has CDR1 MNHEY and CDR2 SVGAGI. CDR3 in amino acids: CASSYTGTGKELAEEQYF.

CDR3 sequence: CASTDPGQNPYEQYF. This chain joins TRBV19 and TRBJ2-7; TCRdb's D gene call, TRBD1, goes unchecked for lack of DNA. CDR1 LNHDA and CDR2 SQIVND come from the germline V gene (reference sequence). This CDR3 region has 15 residues.

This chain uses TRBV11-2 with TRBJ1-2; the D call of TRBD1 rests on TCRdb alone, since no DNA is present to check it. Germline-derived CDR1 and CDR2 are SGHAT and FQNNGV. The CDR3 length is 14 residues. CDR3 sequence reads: CASSLAGQDYGYTF.

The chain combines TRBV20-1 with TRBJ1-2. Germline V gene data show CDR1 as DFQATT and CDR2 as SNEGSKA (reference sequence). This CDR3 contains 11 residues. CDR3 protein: CSARTDYGYTF.

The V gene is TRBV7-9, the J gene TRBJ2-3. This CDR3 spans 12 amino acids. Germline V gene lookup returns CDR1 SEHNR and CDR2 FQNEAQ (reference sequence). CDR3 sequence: CASSLGADTQYF.

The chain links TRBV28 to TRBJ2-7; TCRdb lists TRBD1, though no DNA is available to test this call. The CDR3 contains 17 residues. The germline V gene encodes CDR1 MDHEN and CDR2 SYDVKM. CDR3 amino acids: CASSTGQAQVTPYEQYF. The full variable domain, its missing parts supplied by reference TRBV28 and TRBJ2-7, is DVKVTQSSRYLVKRTGEKVFLECVQDMDHENMFWYRQDPGLGLRLIYFSYDVKMKEKGDIPEGYSVSREKKERFSLILESASTNQTSMYLCASSTGQAQVTPYEQYFGPGTRLTVT.

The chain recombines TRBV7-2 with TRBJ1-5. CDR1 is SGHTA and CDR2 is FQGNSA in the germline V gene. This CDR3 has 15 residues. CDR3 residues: CASSPVRNSNQPQHF.

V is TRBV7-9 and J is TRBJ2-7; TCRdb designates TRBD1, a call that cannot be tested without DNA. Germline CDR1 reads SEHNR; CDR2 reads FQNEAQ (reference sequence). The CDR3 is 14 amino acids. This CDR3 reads CASSPTGGSYEQYF.

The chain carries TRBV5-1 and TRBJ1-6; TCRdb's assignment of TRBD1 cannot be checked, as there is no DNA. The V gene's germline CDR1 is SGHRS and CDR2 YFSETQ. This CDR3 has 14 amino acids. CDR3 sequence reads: CASSPDRENSPLHF. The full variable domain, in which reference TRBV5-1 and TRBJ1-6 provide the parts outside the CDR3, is KAGVTQTPRYLIKTRGQQVTLSCSPISGHRSVSWYQQTPGQGLQFLFEYFSETQRNKGNFPGRFSGRQFSNSRSEMNVSTLELGDSALYLCASSPDRENSPLHFGNGTRLTVT.

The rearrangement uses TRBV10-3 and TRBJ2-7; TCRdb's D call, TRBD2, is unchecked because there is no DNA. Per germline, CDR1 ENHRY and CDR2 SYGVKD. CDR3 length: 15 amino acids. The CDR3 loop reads CAIGEGLAASYEQYF.

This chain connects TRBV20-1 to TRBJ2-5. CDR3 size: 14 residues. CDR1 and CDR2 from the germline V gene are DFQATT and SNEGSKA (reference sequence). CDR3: CSARNLAGQETQYF.